This record concerns one T cell receptor beta chain sequence. Its antigen is not known. Relative to the germline gene, one junction end is altered; a read error may explain this. This sample was included in a study of T-cell memory formation after mild COVID-19. Regarding the study as a whole: Cross-reactive memory appears to have joined, as suggested by some responding clones showing up in pre-infection memory.

Germline V lookup: CDR1 SGHVS, CDR2 FNYEAQ. This CDR3 is 16 amino acids long. TCRdb processed the 5' RACE reads anew with MiXCR; each CDR3 protein has one entry. Among around 320,000 distinct CDR3 sequences, 15% to 20% were seen once, and the ten largest hold around 21%. V gene TRBV7-6 combines with J gene TRBJ2-1; 7 bases align to TRBD2. This sequence was found in a man aged 18 to 35 who had mild COVID-19 (a few samples of this study predate the infection). Cell type and time point are not known. Sequencing was done on a sample of PBMCs or a T cell subset sorted from them (not recorded which). CDR3 bases: TGTGCCAACAGCTTACGATGGGGACTACGATGGCATGAGCAGTTCTTC. It codes for CANSLRWGLRWHEQFF.